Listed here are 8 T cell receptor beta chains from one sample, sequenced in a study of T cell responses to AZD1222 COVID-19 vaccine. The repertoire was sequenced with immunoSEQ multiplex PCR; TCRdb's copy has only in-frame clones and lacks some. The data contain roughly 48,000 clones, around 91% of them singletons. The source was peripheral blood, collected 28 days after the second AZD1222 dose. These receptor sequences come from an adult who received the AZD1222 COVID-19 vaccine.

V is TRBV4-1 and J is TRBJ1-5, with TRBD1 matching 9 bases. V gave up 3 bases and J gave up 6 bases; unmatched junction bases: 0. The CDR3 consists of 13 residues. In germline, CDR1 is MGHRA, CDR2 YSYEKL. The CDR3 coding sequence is TGCGCCAGCAGCCAGGACAGGGGTCAGCCCCAGCATTTT. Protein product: CASSQDRGQPQHF.

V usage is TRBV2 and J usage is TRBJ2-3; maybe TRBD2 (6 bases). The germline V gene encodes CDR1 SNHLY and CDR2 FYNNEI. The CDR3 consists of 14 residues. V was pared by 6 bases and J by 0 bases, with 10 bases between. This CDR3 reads CASRDYSSTDTQYF. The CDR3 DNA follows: TGTGCCAGCAGGGACTACTCTAGCACAGATACGCAGTATTTT.

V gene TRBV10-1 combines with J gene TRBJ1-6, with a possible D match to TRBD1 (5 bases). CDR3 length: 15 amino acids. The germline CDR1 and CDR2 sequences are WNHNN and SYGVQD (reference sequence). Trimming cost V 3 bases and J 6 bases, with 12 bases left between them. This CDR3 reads CASSDRRGTNSPLHF. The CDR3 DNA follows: TGCGCCAGCAGTGATAGAAGGGGAACTAATTCACCCCTCCACTTT.

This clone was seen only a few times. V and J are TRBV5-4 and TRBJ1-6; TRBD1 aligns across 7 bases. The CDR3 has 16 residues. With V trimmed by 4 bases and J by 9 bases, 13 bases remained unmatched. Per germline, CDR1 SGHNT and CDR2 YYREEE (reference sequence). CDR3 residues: CASSNRGEGGSSPLHF. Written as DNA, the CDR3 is TGTGCCAGCAGCAACCGGGGCGAAGGGGGCAGTTCACCCCTCCACTTT.

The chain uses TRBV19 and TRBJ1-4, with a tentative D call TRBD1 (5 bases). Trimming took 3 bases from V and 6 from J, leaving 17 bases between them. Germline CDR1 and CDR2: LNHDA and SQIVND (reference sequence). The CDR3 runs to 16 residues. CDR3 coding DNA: TGTGCCAGTAGTATCAAGGGAGACAGATTTGATGAAAAACTGTTTTTT. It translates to CASSIKGDRFDEKLFF.

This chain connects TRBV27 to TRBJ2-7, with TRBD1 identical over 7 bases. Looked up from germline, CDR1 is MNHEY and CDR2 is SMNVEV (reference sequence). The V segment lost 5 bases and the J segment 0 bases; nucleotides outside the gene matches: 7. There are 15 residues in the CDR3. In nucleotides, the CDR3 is TGTGCCAGCAGTACCCACAGACAGGGCTCCTACGAGCAGTACTTC. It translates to CASSTHRQGSYEQYF.

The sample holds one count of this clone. The CDR3 DNA reads as TGTGCCACCAGTGACGACAGTTGGGGCTATGGCTACACCTTC. This translates into CATSDDSWGYGYTF. The V gene is TRBV24-1, the J gene TRBJ1-2; D perhaps matches TRBD1 (5 bases). Germline lookup yields CDR1 KGHDR and CDR2 SFDVKD. Trimming removed 4 bases at V and 4 bases at J, with 12 bases between. This CDR3 spans 14 amino acids.

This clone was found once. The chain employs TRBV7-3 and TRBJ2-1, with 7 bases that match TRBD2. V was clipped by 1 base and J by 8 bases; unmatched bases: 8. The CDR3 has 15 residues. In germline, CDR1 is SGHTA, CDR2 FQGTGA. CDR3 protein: CASSLRLAGFDEQFF. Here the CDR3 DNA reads TGTGCCAGCAGCTTAAGACTAGCCGGATTCGATGAGCAGTTCTTC.